This TCR beta chain stems from a study of blood T cell repertoires in COVID-19. The data were produced by immunoSEQ multiplex PCR, yet TCRdb's version contains in-frame clones alone and is incomplete. The sample lists more than 10,000 clones; over 90% were seen once. In germline, CDR1 is SQVTM, CDR2 ANQGSEA. The CDR3 consists of 16 residues. V gave up 4 bases and J gave up 3 bases; unmatched junction bases: 9. The chain employs TRBV29-1 and TRBJ2-2, with TRBD2 matching 9 bases. This TCR was sampled from a woman in her 70s with active COVID-19. Sequences were obtained from peripheral blood. The CDR3 spells CSVVWVLAGYTGELFF. CDR3 in DNA: TGCAGCGTTGTCTGGGTGCTAGCGGGATACACCGGGGAGCTGTTTTTT.